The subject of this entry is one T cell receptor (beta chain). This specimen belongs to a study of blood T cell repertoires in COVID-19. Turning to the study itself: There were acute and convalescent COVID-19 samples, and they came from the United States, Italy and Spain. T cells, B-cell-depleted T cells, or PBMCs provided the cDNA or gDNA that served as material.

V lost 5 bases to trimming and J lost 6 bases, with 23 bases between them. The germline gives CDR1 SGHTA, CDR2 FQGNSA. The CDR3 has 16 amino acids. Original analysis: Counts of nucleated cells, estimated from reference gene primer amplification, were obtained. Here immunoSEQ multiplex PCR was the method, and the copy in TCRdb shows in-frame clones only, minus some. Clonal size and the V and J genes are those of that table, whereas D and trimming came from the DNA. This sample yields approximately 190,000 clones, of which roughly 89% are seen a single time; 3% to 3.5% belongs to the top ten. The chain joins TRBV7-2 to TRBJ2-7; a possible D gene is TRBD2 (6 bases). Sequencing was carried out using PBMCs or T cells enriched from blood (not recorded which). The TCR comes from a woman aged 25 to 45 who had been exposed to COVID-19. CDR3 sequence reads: CASSVHTGTLLGEQYF. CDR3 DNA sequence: TGTGCCAGCAGCGTACACACCGGGACTCTCCTTGGCGAGCAGTACTTC.